This T cell receptor (beta chain) originates from a study of cytomegalovirus exposure and HLA in healthy donors. Amplification used 60 Vbeta primers and 13 Jbeta primers. This table comes from immunoSEQ multiplex PCR, and its TCRdb copy is limited to in-frame clones, with some not included. The repertoire holds 85,000 to 100,000 clones, with 75% to 90% as singletons. With 11 bases removed from V and 2 bases from J, the gap between germline ends came to 11 bases. Per germline, CDR1 MNHNS and CDR2 SASEGT. The CDR3 extends over 12 amino acids. The specimen sequenced was PBMCs. This rearrangement joins TRBV6-1 to TRBJ2-3, with a tentative D call TRBD2 (6 bases). The receptor's source is a man aged 18 to 30 in good health and CMV-seronegative. CDR3 residues: CACQRATDTQYF. The CDR3 DNA reads as TGTGCCTGCCAGCGGGCCACAGATACGCAGTATTTT.